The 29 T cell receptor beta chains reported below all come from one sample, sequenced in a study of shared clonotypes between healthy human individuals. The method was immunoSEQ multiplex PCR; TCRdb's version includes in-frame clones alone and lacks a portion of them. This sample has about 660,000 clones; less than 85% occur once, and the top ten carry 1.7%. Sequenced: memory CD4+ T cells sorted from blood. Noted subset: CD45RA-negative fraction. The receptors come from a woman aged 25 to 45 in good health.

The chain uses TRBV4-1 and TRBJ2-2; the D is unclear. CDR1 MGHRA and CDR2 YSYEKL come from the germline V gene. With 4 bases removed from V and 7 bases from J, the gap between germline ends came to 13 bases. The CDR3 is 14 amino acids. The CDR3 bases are TGCGCCAGCAGCCCCCGATTCCGCAGCGGGGAGCTGTTTTTT. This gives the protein CASSPRFRSGELFF.

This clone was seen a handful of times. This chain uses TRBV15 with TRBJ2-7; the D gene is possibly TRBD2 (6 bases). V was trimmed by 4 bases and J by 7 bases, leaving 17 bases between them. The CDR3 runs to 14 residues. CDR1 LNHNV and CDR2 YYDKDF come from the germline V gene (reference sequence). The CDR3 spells CATSNEWRGGEQYF. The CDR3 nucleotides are TGTGCCACCAGCAACGAGTGGAGGGGCGGGGAGCAGTACTTC. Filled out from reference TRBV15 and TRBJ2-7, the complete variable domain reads DAMVIQNPRYQVTQFGKPVTLSCSQTLNHNVMYWYQQKSSQAPKLLFHYYDKDFNNEADTPDNFQSRRPNTSFCFLDIRSPGLGDTAMYLCATSNEWRGGEQYFGPGTRLTVT.

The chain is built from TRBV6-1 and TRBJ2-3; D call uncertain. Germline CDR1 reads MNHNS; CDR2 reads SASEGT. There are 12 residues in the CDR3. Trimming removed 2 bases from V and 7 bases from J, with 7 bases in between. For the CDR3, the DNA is TGTGCCAGCAGTGAAATACAGTATACGCAGTATTTT. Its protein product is CASSEIQYTQYF.

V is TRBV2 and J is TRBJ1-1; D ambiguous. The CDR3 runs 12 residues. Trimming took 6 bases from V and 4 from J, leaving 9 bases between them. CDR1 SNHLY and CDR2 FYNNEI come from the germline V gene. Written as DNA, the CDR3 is TGTGCCAGCAGCGTACATCGCACTGAAGCTTTCTTT. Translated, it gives CASSVHRTEAFF.

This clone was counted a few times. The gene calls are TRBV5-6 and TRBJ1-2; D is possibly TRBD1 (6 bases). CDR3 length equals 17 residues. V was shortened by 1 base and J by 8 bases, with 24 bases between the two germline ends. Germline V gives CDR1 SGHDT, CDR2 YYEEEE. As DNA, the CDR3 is TGTGCCAGCAGCTTGATGGCAACAGGGAGGGACCCTAGGGGCTACACCTTC. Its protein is CASSLMATGRDPRGYTF.

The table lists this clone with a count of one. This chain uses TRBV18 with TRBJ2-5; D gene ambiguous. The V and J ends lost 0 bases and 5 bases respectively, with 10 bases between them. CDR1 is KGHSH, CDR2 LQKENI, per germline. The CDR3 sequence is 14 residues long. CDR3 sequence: CASSPPVIWETQYF. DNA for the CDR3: TGTGCCAGCTCACCACCGGTGATTTGGGAGACCCAGTACTTC.

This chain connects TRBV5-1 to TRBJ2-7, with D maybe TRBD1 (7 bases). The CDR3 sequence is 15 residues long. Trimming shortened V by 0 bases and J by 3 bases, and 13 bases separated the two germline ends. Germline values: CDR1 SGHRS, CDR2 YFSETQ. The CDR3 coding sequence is TGCGCCAGCAGCTTGGGGCAGGGGGGCTACTACGAGCAGTACTTC. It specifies CASSLGQGGYYEQYF.

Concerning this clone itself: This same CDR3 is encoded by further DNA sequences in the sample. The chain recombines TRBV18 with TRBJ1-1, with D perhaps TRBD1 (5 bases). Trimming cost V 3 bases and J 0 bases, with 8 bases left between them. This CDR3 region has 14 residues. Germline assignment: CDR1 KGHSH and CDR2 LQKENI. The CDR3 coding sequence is TGTGCCAGCTCACCGGGACTCATGAACACTGAAGCTTTCTTT. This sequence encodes CASSPGLMNTEAFF.

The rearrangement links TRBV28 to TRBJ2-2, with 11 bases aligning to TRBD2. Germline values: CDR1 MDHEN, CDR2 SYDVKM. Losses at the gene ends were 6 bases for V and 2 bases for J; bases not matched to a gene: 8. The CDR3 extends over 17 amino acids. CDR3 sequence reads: CASSPSGRPYNTGELFF. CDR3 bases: TGTGCCAGCAGCCCTAGCGGGAGGCCCTATAACACCGGGGAGCTGTTTTTT.

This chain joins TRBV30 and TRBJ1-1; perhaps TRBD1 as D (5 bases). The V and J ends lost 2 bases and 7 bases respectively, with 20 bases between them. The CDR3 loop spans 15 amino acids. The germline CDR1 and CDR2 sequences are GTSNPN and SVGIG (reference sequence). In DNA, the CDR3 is TGTGCCTGGAGTCTTAAACAGGAAGGGCGGGGTGAAGCTTTCTTT. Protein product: CAWSLKQEGRGEAFF.

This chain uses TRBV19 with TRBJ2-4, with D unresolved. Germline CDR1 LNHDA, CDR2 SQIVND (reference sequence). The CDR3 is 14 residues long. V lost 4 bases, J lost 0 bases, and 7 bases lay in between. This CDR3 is CASSSDLAKNIQYF. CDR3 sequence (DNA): TGTGCCAGTAGTAGCGATCTAGCCAAAAACATTCAGTACTTC.

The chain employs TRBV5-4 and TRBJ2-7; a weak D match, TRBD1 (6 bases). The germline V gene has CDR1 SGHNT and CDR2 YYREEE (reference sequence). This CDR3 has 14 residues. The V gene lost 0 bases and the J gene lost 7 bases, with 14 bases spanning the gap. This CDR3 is CASSLESGVTEQYF. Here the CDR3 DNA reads TGTGCCAGCAGCTTGGAGTCAGGGGTCACTGAGCAGTACTTC.

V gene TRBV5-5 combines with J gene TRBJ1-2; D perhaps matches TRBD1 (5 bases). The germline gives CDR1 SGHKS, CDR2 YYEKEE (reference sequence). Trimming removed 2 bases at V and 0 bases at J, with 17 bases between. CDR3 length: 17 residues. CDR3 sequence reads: CASSFEEGASSNYGYTF. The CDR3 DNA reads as TGTGCCAGCAGCTTCGAGGAAGGGGCCAGTTCTAACTATGGCTACACCTTC.

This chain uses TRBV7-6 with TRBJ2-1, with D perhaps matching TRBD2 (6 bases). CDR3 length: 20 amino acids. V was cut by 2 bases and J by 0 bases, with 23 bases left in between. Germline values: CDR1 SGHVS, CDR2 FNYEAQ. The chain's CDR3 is CASSLRVGSAGSGSYNEQFF. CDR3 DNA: TGTGCCAGCAGCTTACGTGTCGGGAGCGCAGGCTCTGGCTCCTACAATGAGCAGTTCTTC.

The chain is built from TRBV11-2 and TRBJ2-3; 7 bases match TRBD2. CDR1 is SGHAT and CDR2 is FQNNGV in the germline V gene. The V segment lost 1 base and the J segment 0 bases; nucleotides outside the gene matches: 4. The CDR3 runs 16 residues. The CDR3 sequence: CASSLALADSTDTQYF. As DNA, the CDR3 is TGTGCCAGCAGCTTAGCCCTAGCGGATAGCACAGATACGCAGTATTTT. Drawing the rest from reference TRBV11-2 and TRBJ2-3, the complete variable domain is EAGVAQSPRYKIIEKRQSVAFWCNPISGHATLYWYQQILGQGPKLLIQFQNNGVVDDSQLPKDRFSAERLKGVDSTLKIQPAKLEDSAVYLCASSLALADSTDTQYFGPGTRLTVL.

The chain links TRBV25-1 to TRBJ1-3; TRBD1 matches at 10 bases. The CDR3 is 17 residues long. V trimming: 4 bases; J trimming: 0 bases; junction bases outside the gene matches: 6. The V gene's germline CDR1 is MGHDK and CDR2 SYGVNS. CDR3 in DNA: TGTGCCAGCAGTGCCGGACAGGGGGATTACTCTGGAAACACCATATATTTT. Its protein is CASSAGQGDYSGNTIYF. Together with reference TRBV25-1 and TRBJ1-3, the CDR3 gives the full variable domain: EADIYQTPRYLVIGTGKKITLECSQTMGHDKMYWYQQDPGMELHLIHYSYGVNSTEKGDLSSESTVSRIRTEHFPLTLESARPSHTSQYLCASSAGQGDYSGNTIYFGEGSWLTVV.

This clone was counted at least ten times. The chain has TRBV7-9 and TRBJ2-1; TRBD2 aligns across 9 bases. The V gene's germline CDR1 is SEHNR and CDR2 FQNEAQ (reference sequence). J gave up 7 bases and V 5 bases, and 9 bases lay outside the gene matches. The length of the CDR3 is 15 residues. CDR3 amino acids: CASSLLAGSRNEQFF. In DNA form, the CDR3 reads TGTGCCAGCAGCCTCCTAGCGGGAAGTCGGAATGAGCAGTTCTTC.

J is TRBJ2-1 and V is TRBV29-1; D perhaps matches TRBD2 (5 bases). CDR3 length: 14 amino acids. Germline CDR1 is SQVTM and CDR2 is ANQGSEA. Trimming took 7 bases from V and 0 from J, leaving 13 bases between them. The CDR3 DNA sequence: TGCAGCGCCCCGGCTAGCTACTCCTACAATGAGCAGTTCTTC. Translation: CSAPASYSYNEQFF.

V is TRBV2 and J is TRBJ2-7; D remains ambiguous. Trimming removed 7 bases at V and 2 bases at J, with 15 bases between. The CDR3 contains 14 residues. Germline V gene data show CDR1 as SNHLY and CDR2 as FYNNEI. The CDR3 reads CASKGSILPYEQYF. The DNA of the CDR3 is TGTGCCAGCAAGGGCAGCATCCTCCCCTACGAGCAGTACTTC.

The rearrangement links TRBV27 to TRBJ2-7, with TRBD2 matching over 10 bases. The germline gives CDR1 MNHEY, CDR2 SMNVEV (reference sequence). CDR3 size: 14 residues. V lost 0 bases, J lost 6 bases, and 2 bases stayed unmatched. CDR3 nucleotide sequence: TGTGCCAGCAGTTTATCACTAGCGGGATTCGAGCAGTACTTC. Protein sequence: CASSLSLAGFEQYF.

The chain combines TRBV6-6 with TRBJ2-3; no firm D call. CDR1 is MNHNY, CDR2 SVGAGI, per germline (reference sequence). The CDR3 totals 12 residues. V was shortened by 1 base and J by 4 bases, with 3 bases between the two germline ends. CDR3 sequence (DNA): TGTGCCAGCAGTTACTGGGCAGATACGCAGTATTTT. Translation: CASSYWADTQYF.

The CDR3 sequence: CASSLQGTSGANVLTF. The CDR3 coding sequence is TGTGCCAGCAGCTTACAGGGGACCTCTGGGGCCAACGTCCTGACTTTC. The rearrangement links TRBV7-9 to TRBJ2-6, with a tentative D call TRBD1 (6 bases). Germline V gene sequence: CDR1 SEHNR, CDR2 FQNEAQ (reference sequence). CDR3 size: 16 residues. The V gene lost 2 bases and the J gene lost 0 bases, with 8 bases spanning the gap.

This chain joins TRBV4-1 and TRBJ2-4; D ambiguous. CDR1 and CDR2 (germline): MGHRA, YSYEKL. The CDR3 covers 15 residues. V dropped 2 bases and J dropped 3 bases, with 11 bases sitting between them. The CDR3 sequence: CASSQPTDGKNIQYF. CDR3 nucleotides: TGCGCCAGCAGCCAACCAACTGATGGCAAAAACATTCAGTACTTC.

The CDR3 region has the DNA TGTGCCAGTAGTGTTAGCGGGAGGAACACCGGGGAGCTGTTTTTT. Protein: CASSVSGRNTGELFF. The V and J genes are TRBV19 and TRBJ2-2; 9 bases fit TRBD2. The V and J ends lost 5 bases and 1 base, in that order; junction bases with no gene match: 2. The CDR3 is 15 residues long. Germline lookup yields CDR1 LNHDA and CDR2 SQIVND (reference sequence).

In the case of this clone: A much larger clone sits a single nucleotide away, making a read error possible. CDR3 region: CASSLYQETQYF. The CDR3 DNA sequence: TGTGCCAGCAGCTTGTACCAAGAGACCCAGTACTTC. The rearrangement uses TRBV13 and TRBJ2-5; no clear D gene. The CDR3 spans 12 residues. CDR1 PRHDT and CDR2 FYEKMQ come from the germline V gene (reference sequence). Between the trimmed V and J ends, which lost 3 bases and 0 bases, there was a span of 2 bases.

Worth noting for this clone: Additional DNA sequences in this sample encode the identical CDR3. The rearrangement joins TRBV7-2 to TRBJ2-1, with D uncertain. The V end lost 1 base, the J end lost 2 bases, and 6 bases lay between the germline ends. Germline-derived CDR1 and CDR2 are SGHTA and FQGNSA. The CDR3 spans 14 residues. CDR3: CASSLDSTYNEQFF. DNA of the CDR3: TGTGCCAGCAGCTTAGATAGTACCTACAATGAGCAGTTCTTC.

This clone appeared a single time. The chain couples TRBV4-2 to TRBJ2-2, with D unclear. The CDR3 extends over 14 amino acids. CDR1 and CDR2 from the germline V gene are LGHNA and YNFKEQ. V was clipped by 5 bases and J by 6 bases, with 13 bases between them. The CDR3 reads CASSTTTRSGELFF. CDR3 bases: TGTGCCAGCAGCACAACCACCAGGTCCGGGGAGCTGTTTTTT.

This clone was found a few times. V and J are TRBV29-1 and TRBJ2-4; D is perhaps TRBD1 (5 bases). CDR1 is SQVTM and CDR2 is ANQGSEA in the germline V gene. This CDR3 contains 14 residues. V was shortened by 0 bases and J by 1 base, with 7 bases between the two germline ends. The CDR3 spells CSVEEGAAKNIQYF. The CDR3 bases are TGCAGCGTTGAAGAAGGGGCTGCCAAAAACATTCAGTACTTC.

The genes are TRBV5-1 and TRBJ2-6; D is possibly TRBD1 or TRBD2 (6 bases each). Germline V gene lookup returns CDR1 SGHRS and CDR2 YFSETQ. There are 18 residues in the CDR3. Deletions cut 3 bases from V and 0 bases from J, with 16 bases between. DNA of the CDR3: TGCGCCAGCAGCTCGGGGGCAGGGAGAATCTCTGGGGCCAACGTCCTGACTTTC. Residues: CASSSGAGRISGANVLTF. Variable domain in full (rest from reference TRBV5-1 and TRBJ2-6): KAGVTQTPRYLIKTRGQQVTLSCSPISGHRSVSWYQQTPGQGLQFLFEYFSETQRNKGNFPGRFSGRQFSNSRSEMNVSTLELGDSALYLCASSSGAGRISGANVLTFGAGSRLTVL.